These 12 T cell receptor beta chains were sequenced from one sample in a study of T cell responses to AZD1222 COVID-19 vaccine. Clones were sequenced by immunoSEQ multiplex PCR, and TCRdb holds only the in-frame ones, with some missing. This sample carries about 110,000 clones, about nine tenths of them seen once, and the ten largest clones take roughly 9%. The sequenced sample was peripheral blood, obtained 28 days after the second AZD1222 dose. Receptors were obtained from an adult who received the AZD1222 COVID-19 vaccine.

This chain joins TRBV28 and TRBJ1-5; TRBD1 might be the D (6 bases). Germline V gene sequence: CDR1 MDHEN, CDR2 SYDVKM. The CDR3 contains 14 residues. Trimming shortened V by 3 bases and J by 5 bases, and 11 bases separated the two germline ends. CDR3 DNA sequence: TGTGCCAGCAGTTTCGAAGGGGGATATCAGCCCCAGCATTTT. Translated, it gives CASSFEGGYQPQHF.

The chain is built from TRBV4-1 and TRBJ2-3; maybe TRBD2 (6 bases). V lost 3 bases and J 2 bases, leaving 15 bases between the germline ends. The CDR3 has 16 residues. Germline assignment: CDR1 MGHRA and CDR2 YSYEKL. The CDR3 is CASSHDKGGATDTQYF. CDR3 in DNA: TGCGCCAGCAGCCACGATAAAGGAGGGGCCACAGATACGCAGTATTTT.

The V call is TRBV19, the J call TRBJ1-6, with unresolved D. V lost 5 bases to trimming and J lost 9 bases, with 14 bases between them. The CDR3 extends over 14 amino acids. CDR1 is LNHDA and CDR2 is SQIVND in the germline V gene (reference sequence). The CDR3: CASSPTPEISPLHF. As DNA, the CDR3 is TGTGCCAGTAGTCCGACACCGGAGATTTCACCCCTCCACTTT.

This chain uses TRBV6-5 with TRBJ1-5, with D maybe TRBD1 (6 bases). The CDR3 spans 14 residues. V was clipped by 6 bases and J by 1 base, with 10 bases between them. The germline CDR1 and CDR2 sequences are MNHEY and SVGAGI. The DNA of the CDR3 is TGTGCCAGCAGAATGACAGGAAGCAATCAGCCCCAGCATTTT. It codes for CASRMTGSNQPQHF.

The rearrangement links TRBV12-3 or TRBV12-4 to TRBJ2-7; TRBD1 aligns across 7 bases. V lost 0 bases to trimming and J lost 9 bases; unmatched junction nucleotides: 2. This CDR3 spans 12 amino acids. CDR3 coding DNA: TGTGCCAGCAGTTTAGCAGGGGGCGCGCAGTACTTC. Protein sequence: CASSLAGGAQYF.

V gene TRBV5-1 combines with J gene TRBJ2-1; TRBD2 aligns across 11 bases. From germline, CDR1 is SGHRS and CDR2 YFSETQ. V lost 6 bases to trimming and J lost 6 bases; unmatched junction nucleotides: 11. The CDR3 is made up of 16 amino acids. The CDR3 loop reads CASTPGGLAVINEQFF. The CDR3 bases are TGCGCCAGCACCCCAGGGGGACTAGCGGTTATCAATGAGCAGTTCTTC.

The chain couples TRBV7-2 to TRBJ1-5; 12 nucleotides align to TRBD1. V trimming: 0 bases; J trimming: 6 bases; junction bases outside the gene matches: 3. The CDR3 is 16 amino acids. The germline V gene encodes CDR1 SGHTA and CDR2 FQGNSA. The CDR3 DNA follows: TGTGCCAGCAGCTTAGCGGGACAGGGGGCTGGTCAGCCCCAGCATTTT. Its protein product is CASSLAGQGAGQPQHF.

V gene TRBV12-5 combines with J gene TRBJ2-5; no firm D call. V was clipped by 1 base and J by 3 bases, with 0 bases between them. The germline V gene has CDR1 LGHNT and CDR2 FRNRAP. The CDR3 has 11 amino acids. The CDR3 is CASGLEETQYF. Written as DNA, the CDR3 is TGTGCTAGTGGTTTGGAAGAGACCCAGTACTTC.

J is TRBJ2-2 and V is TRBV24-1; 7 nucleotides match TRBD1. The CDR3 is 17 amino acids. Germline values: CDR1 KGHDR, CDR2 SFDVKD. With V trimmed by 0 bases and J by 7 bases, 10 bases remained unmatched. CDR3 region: CATSDLQRGGANGELFF. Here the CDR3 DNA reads TGTGCCACCAGTGATTTGCAAAGAGGGGGCGCGAACGGGGAGCTGTTTTTT.

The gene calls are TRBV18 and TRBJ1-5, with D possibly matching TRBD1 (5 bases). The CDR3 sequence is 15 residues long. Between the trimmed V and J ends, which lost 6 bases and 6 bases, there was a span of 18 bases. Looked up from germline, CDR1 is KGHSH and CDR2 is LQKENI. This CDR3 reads CASSPRAGVGQPQHF. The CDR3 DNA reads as TGTGCCAGCTCTCCCCGGGCGGGGGTAGGTCAGCCCCAGCATTTT.

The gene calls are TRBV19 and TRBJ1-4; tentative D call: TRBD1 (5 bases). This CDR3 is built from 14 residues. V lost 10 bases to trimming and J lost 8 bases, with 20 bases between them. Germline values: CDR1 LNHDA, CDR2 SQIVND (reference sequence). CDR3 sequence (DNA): TGTGCCACAACTCAATCGCAGGGTAACGAAAAACTGTTTTTT. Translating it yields CATTQSQGNEKLFF.

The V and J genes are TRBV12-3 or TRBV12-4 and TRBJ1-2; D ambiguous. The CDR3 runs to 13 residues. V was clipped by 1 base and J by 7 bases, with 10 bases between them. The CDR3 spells CASSLEGLSGYTF. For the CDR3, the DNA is TGTGCCAGCAGTTTAGAAGGGTTGAGTGGCTACACCTTC.